This T cell receptor beta chain was sequenced in a study of T cells in Graves' hyperthyroidism and ophthalmopathy. General study points: The model foresaw ophthalmopathy a median 6.5 months prior to onset.

This CDR3 comprises 18 residues. The ends lost 1 base at V and 4 bases at J; junction bases unmatched: 13. Germline assignment: CDR1 SGHVS and CDR2 FQNEAQ. Amplified TCR beta CDR3 regions derived from RNA transcripts. Using the HTBI primer set, a first-round RT-PCR was run on the TCR CDR3. TCRdb fed the multiplex PCR reads into MiXCR, producing one record per CDR3 protein. The data hold approximately 330,000 distinct CDR3 sequences, with 18% observed a single time. This clonotype has a count of ten or more. Its target is not known. The TCR comes from a woman aged 45-60 years with Graves' hyperthyroidism. The chain is built from TRBV7-8 and TRBJ2-1; 7 bases are a match to TRBD2. The sample taken for sequencing was blood. The CDR3 DNA reads TGTGCCAGCAGCTTAGTTGGTTCTAGCGGAAAATTGTACAATGAGCAGTTCTTC. It is translated as CASSLVGSSGKLYNEQFF.